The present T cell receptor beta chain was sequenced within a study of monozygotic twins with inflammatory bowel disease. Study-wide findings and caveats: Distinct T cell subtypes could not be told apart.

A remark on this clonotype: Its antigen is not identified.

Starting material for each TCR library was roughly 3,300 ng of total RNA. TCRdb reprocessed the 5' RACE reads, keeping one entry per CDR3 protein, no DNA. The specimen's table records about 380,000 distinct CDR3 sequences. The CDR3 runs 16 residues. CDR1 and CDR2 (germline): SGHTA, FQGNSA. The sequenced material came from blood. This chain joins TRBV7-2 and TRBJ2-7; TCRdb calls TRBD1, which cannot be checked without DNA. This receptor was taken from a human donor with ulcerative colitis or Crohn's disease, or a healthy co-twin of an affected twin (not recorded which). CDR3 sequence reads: CASSLAGTGGYYEQYF.